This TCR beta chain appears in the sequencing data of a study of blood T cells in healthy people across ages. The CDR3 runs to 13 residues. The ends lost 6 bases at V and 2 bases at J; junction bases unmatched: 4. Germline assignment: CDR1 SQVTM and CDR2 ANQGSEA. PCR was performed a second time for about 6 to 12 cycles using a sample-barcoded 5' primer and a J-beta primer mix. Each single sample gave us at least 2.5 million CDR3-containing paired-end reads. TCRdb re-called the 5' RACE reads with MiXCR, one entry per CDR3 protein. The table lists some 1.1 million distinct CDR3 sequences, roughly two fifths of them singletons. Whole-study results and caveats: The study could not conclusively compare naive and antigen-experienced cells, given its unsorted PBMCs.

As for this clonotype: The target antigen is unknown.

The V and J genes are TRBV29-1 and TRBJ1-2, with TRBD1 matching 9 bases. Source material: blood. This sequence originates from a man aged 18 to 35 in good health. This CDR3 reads CSVTGGRNYGYTF. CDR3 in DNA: TGCAGCGTGACAGGGGGAAGAAACTATGGCTACACCTTC.